These 2 T cell receptor beta chains share one sample of origin, sequenced in a study of radiotherapy plus CTLA-4 blockade in lung cancer. Using immunoSEQ multiplex PCR, the repertoire was profiled, and TCRdb retains in-frame clones only, with some absent. There are about 39,000 clones in the sample; 75% to 85% occur only once, and under 25% lies in the top ten. Here the sequenced sample was peripheral blood, taken from a patient treated with radiotherapy plus ipilimumab. Receptors originate from a human donor with non-small cell lung cancer that progressed on radiotherapy plus ipilimumab.

J is TRBJ2-7 and V is TRBV4-2; D perhaps matches TRBD2 (5 bases). V was clipped by 0 bases and J by 7 bases, with 13 bases between them. Per the germline V gene, CDR1 is LGHNA and CDR2 is YNFKEQ. The CDR3 totals 14 residues. Written as DNA, the CDR3 is TGTGCCAGCAGCCAAGACGACTATGCGAAAGAGCAGTACTTC. It is translated as CASSQDDYAKEQYF.

CDR3 amino acids: CASSEALGPHSNQPQHF. The CDR3 DNA reads TGTGCCAGCAGTGAAGCGCTTGGCCCTCACAGCAATCAGCCCCAGCATTTT. The V and J genes are TRBV2 and TRBJ1-5; D gene uncertain. This CDR3 has 17 residues. Germline V gene lookup returns CDR1 SNHLY and CDR2 FYNNEI. V was clipped by 0 bases and J by 1 base, with 13 bases between them.